A selection of T cell receptor beta chains follows, all from one sample in a study of T cell repertoires in cytomegalovirus infection. The antigens for these receptors are not known. MiXCR, applied by TCRdb to the reads, yields one record per CDR3 protein. Here the sample spans some 500,000 distinct CDR3 sequences, around 30% being singletons. The sample consisted of cultured PBMCs, taken from culture after CMV antigen stimulation. These receptors came from a human donor in good health (CMV status not recorded). Some clones in this sample may be carry-over from other donors' samples. The CDR3 runs from the conserved cysteine through the conserved F or W. D genes are given only for firm matches. Only some rows state a clone size, as once, few, many or a class for expanded clones.

DNA: TGTGCCAGCAGTTTACCTAGCGGGAGGCTACAAGAGACCCAGTACTTC
CDR3: CASSLPSGRLQETQYF
D: TRBD2
V: TRBV2
size: NA
J: TRBJ2-5

DNA: TGTGCCAGCAGTGAGCGTTGGCGCTATGGCTACACCTTC
CDR3: CASSERWRYGYTF
D: NA
V: TRBV12-3/TRBV12-4
size: NA
J: TRBJ1-2

DNA: TGTGCCAGCAGTTACACACGTTCTGATCAGCCCCAGCATTTT
CDR3: CASSYTRSDQPQHF
D: NA
V: TRBV27
size: NA
J: TRBJ1-5

DNA: TGTGCCACCAGTGGGCAAGGTGGAGGGGACACTGAAGCTTTCTTT
CDR3: CATSGQGGGDTEAFF
D: NA
V: TRBV24-1
size: few
J: TRBJ1-1

DNA: TGTGCCAGCAGCTTGGGACCTACTGATGAGCAGTTCTTC
CDR3: CASSLGPTDEQFF
D: NA
V: TRBV7-9
size: NA
J: TRBJ2-1

DNA: TGTGCCAGCAGTTTCGCGGGAGTAGATACGCAGTATTTT
CDR3: CASSFAGVDTQYF
D: TRBD2
V: TRBV12-3/TRBV12-4
size: few
J: TRBJ2-3

DNA: TGTGCCACCAGCACCAACGGAGGGACAGATACGCAGTATTTT
CDR3: CATSTNGGTDTQYF
D: NA
V: TRBV24-1
size: few
J: TRBJ2-3

DNA: TGTGCCAGCAGAGAGGCTGGGCCCGGCACCGGGGAGCTGTTTTTT
CDR3: CASREAGPGTGELFF
D: NA
V: TRBV12-3/TRBV12-4
size: few
J: TRBJ2-2

DNA: TGCAGTGCTATCGGACATACGGATACGCAGTATTTT
CDR3: CSAIGHTDTQYF
D: NA
V: TRBV20-1
size: NA
J: TRBJ2-3

DNA: TGTGCCAGCAGCTCCCCCGCAGGGCGCGACTATGGCTACACCTTC
CDR3: CASSSPAGRDYGYTF
D: NA
V: TRBV7-8
size: many
J: TRBJ1-2

DNA: TGTGCCAGCAGCCAAGATGCTGGGGGCCCAATTGCAGCCCTCCACTTT
CDR3: CASSQDAGGPIAALHF
D: NA
V: TRBV14
size: NA
J: TRBJ1-6

DNA: TGTGCCAGCAGCTTAGGGGCAGGGGGCGCGTTTATCCATGGCTACACCTTC
CDR3: CASSLGAGGAFIHGYTF
D: TRBD1
V: TRBV7-6
size: NA
J: TRBJ1-2

DNA: TGTGCCAGCAGCTTAGCCAGGGTTTTTCGCAGGACGAACACCGGGGAGCTGTTTTTT
CDR3: CASSLARVFRRTNTGELFF
D: NA
V: TRBV7-6
size: many
J: TRBJ2-2

DNA: TGTGCCAGCAGCTTGACGGGAGTAGGGGAGACCCAGTACTTC
CDR3: CASSLTGVGETQYF
D: NA
V: TRBV7-4
size: few
J: TRBJ2-5

DNA: TGTGCCAGCAGCCACCGACAGGTGAACACTGAAGCTTTCTTT
CDR3: CASSHRQVNTEAFF
D: NA
V: TRBV12-3/TRBV12-4
size: NA
J: TRBJ1-1

DNA: TGTGCCAGCAGTTACTCGGTACAGTCTTTGGAGCAGTACTTC
CDR3: CASSYSVQSLEQYF
D: NA
V: TRBV6-5
size: NA
J: TRBJ2-7

DNA: TGTGCCAGCAGCTTGACGGGGTCAGGTGAAGCTTTCTTT
CDR3: CASSLTGSGEAFF
D: NA
V: TRBV5-6
size: NA
J: TRBJ1-1

DNA: TGTGCCAGCAACGAACCGGGGGGGCATACGCAGTATTTT
CDR3: CASNEPGGHTQYF
D: TRBD2
V: TRBV5-5
size: NA
J: TRBJ2-3

DNA: TGTGCCAGCAGCGTAGGTTGGATCGAAGAGACCCAGTACTTC
CDR3: CASSVGWIEETQYF
D: NA
V: TRBV9
size: NA
J: TRBJ2-5

DNA: TGTGCCAGCCGATTCCGGGACGGTGGGCAGAACATTCAGTACTTC
CDR3: CASRFRDGGQNIQYF
D: NA
V: TRBV6-2/TRBV6-3
size: NA
J: TRBJ2-4

DNA: TGTGCCAGCAGTTTAGTCCTGGCATTCGGGCCTAATGAAAAACTGTTTTTT
CDR3: CASSLVLAFGPNEKLFF
D: NA
V: TRBV12-3/TRBV12-4
size: few
J: TRBJ1-4

DNA: TGTGCCAGTAGTCGGGGTTTCCCATTCGGGGGGGAGTTCTTC
CDR3: CASSRGFPFGGEFF
D: TRBD2
V: TRBV19
size: few
J: TRBJ2-1

DNA: TGTGCCAGCAGCTTAGGACCCAGGGGACCACAGTTAGCGGACCAAGAGACCCAGTACTTC
CDR3: CASSLGPRGPQLADQETQYF
D: NA
V: TRBV7-8
size: many
J: TRBJ2-5

DNA: TGTGCCAGCAGGACAGGGGAATATGGCTACACCTTC
CDR3: CASRTGEYGYTF
D: TRBD1
V: TRBV28
size: NA
J: TRBJ1-2

DNA: TGTGCCAGCACTAACAAGTACCAAGAGACCCAGTACTTC
CDR3: CASTNKYQETQYF
D: NA
V: TRBV12-3/TRBV12-4
size: NA
J: TRBJ2-5

DNA: TGCAGTGCTAGAGAGGACGGACGGAAGAACACTGAAGCTTTCTTT
CDR3: CSAREDGRKNTEAFF
D: NA
V: TRBV20-1
size: NA
J: TRBJ1-1

DNA: TGTGCCACCAGTGATACACATTTTAAAAACAATGAGCAGTTCTTC
CDR3: CATSDTHFKNNEQFF
D: NA
V: TRBV24-1
size: few
J: TRBJ2-1

DNA: TGTGCCAGTTACCTATCGCGGCTAGCGGCAAATAATGAGCAGTTCTTC
CDR3: CASYLSRLAANNEQFF
D: TRBD2
V: TRBV6-6
size: few
J: TRBJ2-1